These 29 T cell receptor beta chains originate from one sample sequenced in a study of cytomegalovirus exposure and HLA in healthy donors. Researchers ran the PCR with 60 Vbeta and 13 Jbeta primers. This table comes from immunoSEQ multiplex PCR, and its TCRdb copy is limited to in-frame clones, with some not included. The data contain 150,000 or so clones, roughly 82% of them singletons. The source material was PBMCs. The receptors stem from a man in his fifties in good health and CMV-seropositive.

The chain is built from TRBV5-1 and TRBJ1-1; 9 nucleotides align to TRBD1. The V segment lost 0 bases and the J segment 4 bases; nucleotides outside the gene matches: 10. CDR1 SGHRS and CDR2 YFSETQ come from the germline V gene. The CDR3 has 17 residues. The CDR3: CASSLAQGTGYSTEAFF. The CDR3 nucleotides read TGCGCCAGCAGCTTGGCTCAAGGGACAGGGTACAGCACTGAAGCTTTCTTT.

The J gene is TRBJ2-3, the V gene TRBV7-9, with 9 bases aligning to TRBD2. After removal of 4 bases from V and 4 bases from J, the junction contained 9 bases not matched to a gene. This CDR3 has 16 residues. Germline CDR1 and CDR2: SEHNR and FQNEAQ (reference sequence). Here the CDR3 DNA reads TGTGCCAGCAGCTCAAGCCTAGCGGGGTATGCAGATACGCAGTATTTT. Amino acids: CASSSSLAGYADTQYF.

J is TRBJ1-1 and V is TRBV5-5, with 7 bases that match TRBD1. V trimming: 0 bases; J trimming: 0 bases; junction bases outside the gene matches: 5. The CDR3 covers 16 residues. Germline V gene sequence: CDR1 SGHKS, CDR2 YYEKEE (reference sequence). The CDR3 region has the DNA TGTGCCAGCAGCTTGGCCAGCGGACAGGTGAACACTGAAGCTTTCTTT. Translated: CASSLASGQVNTEAFF.

Turning to this clone: Relative to the germline gene, one junction end is altered; a read error may explain this. This chain links TRBV7-9 with TRBJ2-1; D may be TRBD2 (5 bases). Germline V gene lookup returns CDR1 SEHNR and CDR2 FQNEAQ (reference sequence). The length of the CDR3 is 16 residues. CDR3: CSSSSGQVGGLNEQFF. Here the CDR3 DNA reads TGTTCCAGCAGCTCCGGCCAGGTCGGAGGCCTCAATGAGCAGTTCTTC.

In its sample, this clone ranks as medium-sized. The rearrangement joins TRBV5-1 to TRBJ2-2, with unresolved D. V shed 6 bases and J shed 0 bases, with 12 bases lying between them. The CDR3 length is 15 residues. CDR1 is SGHRS and CDR2 is YFSETQ in the germline V gene. CDR3 region: CASTDFRANTGELFF. CDR3 DNA: TGCGCCAGCACCGATTTCCGCGCGAACACCGGGGAGCTGTTTTTT.

The chain combines TRBV6-1 with TRBJ2-7, with D perhaps matching TRBD1 (5 bases). The germline V gene encodes CDR1 MNHNS and CDR2 SASEGT. This CDR3 has 14 residues. The ends were cut back, 4 bases at V and 3 bases at J, with 13 bases in the middle. CDR3 region: CASSAPDTYYEQYF. The CDR3 bases are TGTGCCAGCAGTGCCCCGGACACCTACTACGAGCAGTACTTC.

This chain connects TRBV9 to TRBJ2-2, with TRBD2 matching 14 bases. V lost 3 bases, J lost 5 bases, and 3 bases stayed unmatched. This CDR3 region has 16 residues. Germline V lookup: CDR1 SGDLS, CDR2 YYNGEE. The CDR3 nucleotides are TGTGCCAGCAGCGCCTGGACTAGCGGGGGGACCGGGGAGCTGTTTTTT. This codes for CASSAWTSGGTGELFF.

This chain links TRBV11-2 with TRBJ1-4; TRBD1 is a possible D gene (5 bases). Germline assignment: CDR1 SGHAT and CDR2 FQNNGV. V was shortened by 5 bases and J by 6 bases, with 16 bases between the two germline ends. The CDR3 is 15 amino acids. The CDR3 sequence: CASSPFQGLDEKLFF. CDR3 sequence (DNA): TGTGCCAGCAGCCCTTTCCAGGGTCTTGATGAAAAACTGTTTTTT.

The chain joins TRBV18 to TRBJ2-2; no firm D call. V shed 3 bases and J shed 6 bases, with 11 bases lying between them. The CDR3 is 14 amino acids. In germline, CDR1 is KGHSH, CDR2 LQKENI. The CDR3 region has the DNA TGTGCCAGCTCACCGAGCCTGCAAGCCGGGGAGCTGTTTTTT. Translating gives CASSPSLQAGELFF.

The V and J genes are TRBV29-1 and TRBJ2-1, with a tentative D call TRBD2 (6 bases). The CDR3 has 12 residues. Looked up from germline, CDR1 is SQVTM and CDR2 is ANQGSEA. V was cut by 3 bases and J by 6 bases, with 9 bases left in between. The DNA for the CDR3 is TGCAGCGTTGAGGGGGGACTCAATGAGCAGTTCTTC. It codes for CSVEGGLNEQFF.

This chain connects TRBV27 to TRBJ1-2; D possibly corresponds to TRBD1 (5 bases). Per germline, CDR1 MNHEY and CDR2 SMNVEV (reference sequence). Trimming shortened V by 6 bases and J by 8 bases, and 13 bases separated the two germline ends. The CDR3 contains 12 residues. The DNA of the CDR3 is TGTGCCAGCAGGGGGCCGAAGGAGGGCTACACCTTC. Translation: CASRGPKEGYTF.

The V gene is TRBV2, the J gene TRBJ1-2; 8 bases map to TRBD1. V trimming: 4 bases; J trimming: 1 base; junction bases outside the gene matches: 14. The germline gives CDR1 SNHLY, CDR2 FYNNEI. CDR3 length equals 18 residues. The CDR3: CASSGQGQGGGINYGYTF. The CDR3 nucleotides read TGTGCCAGCAGTGGGCAAGGACAGGGTGGCGGGATTAACTATGGCTACACCTTC.

This chain joins TRBV5-6 and TRBJ2-5, with D possibly being TRBD2 (6 bases). CDR3 length equals 14 residues. The V gene's germline CDR1 is SGHDT and CDR2 YYEEEE. The V end was cut by 0 bases, the J end by 2 bases, with 8 bases between. The CDR3 loop is CASSLASGQETQYF. The DNA for the CDR3 is TGTGCCAGCAGCTTGGCCAGCGGGCAAGAGACCCAGTACTTC. Variable domain in full (rest from reference TRBV5-6 and TRBJ2-5): DAGVTQSPTHLIKTRGQQVTLRCSPKSGHDTVSWYQQALGQGPQFIFQYYEEEERQRGNFPDRFSGHQFPNYSSELNVNALLLGDSALYLCASSLASGQETQYFGPGTRLLVL.

The V and J genes are TRBV7-8 and TRBJ2-1; 9 bases line up with TRBD2. The CDR3 contains 12 residues. The germline V gene has CDR1 SGHVS and CDR2 FQNEAQ. J lost 10 bases, V lost 5 bases, and 3 bases had no gene match. The CDR3 bases are TGTGCCAGCAGCCTTAGCGGGAGAGAGCAGTTCTTC. Its translation is CASSLSGREQFF.

The chain couples TRBV14 to TRBJ1-1; possibly TRBD1 for D (5 bases). V lost 8 bases and J lost 5, with 9 bases in between. From germline, CDR1 is SGHDN and CDR2 FVKESK. This CDR3 region has 11 residues. The CDR3 nucleotides are TGTGCCAGCTCGCGGGGGACTGAAGCTTTCTTT. It encodes CASSRGTEAFF. Full variable domain (missing parts from reference TRBV14 and TRBJ1-1): EAGVTQFPSHSVIEKGQTVTLRCDPISGHDNLYWYRRVMGKEIKFLLHFVKESKQDESGMPNNRFLAERTGGTYSTLKVQPAELEDSGVYFCASSRGTEAFFGQGTRLTVV.

This clone was seen only a few times. V and J are TRBV5-4 and TRBJ2-3, with TRBD2 matching over 9 bases. Losses at the gene ends were 4 bases for V and 5 bases for J; bases not matched to a gene: 5. Per germline, CDR1 SGHNT and CDR2 YYREEE (reference sequence). This CDR3 spans 14 amino acids. CDR3 sequence: CASSPRTSVDTQYF. CDR3 nucleotides: TGTGCCAGCAGCCCAAGGACTAGCGTAGATACGCAGTATTTT. Full variable domain (outside the CDR3, taken from reference TRBV5-4 and TRBJ2-3): ETGVTQSPTHLIKTRGQQVTLRCSSQSGHNTVSWYQQALGQGPQFIFQYYREEENGRGNFPPRFSGLQFPNYSSELNVNALELDDSALYLCASSPRTSVDTQYFGPGTRLTVL.

The gene calls are TRBV4-1 and TRBJ2-1, with 8 bases that match TRBD2. Unmatched junction bases numbered 4, after V lost 1 base and J lost 5 bases. The CDR3 is made up of 15 amino acids. CDR1 and CDR2 (germline): MGHRA, YSYEKL. CDR3: CASSQGSGTDNEQFF. The CDR3 DNA follows: TGCGCCAGCAGCCAAGGTAGCGGGACTGACAATGAGCAGTTCTTC.

The V gene is TRBV27, the J gene TRBJ2-5, with D possibly matching TRBD1 (6 bases). Germline CDR1 is MNHEY and CDR2 is SMNVEV (reference sequence). The CDR3 has 14 amino acids. With 5 bases removed from V and 4 bases from J, the gap between germline ends came to 14 bases. The CDR3 DNA reads TGTGCCAGCAGTAGCCGCAGGGGCCGAGAGACCCAGTACTTC. It encodes CASSSRRGRETQYF.

This chain links TRBV7-9 with TRBJ1-6; 12 bases fit TRBD1. CDR3 length: 19 residues. The ends lost 0 bases at V and 6 bases at J; junction bases unmatched: 9. The germline V gene has CDR1 SEHNR and CDR2 FQNEAQ (reference sequence). For the CDR3, the DNA is TGTGCCAGCAGCTTAGCTGGGACAGGGGGCGTTCCTAGTAATTCACCCCTCCACTTT. Its protein is CASSLAGTGGVPSNSPLHF.

This chain joins TRBV10-3 and TRBJ2-1; D possibly corresponds to TRBD2 (5 bases). The CDR3 is made up of 15 amino acids. The V gene's germline CDR1 is ENHRY and CDR2 SYGVKD. Between the trimmed V and J ends, which lost 11 bases and 5 bases, there was a span of 22 bases. The CDR3 sequence: CAPYASGQPDNEQFF. In nucleotides, the CDR3 is TGTGCCCCGTACGCGAGCGGTCAACCGGACAATGAGCAGTTCTTC.

V usage is TRBV5-1 and J usage is TRBJ2-5; 9 bases map to TRBD2. Trimming took 0 bases from V and 1 from J; bases not matched to a gene: 4. From germline, CDR1 is SGHRS and CDR2 YFSETQ. The CDR3 runs 16 residues. The CDR3 DNA reads TGCGCCAGCAGCTTGGGTGGCGGGAGGGCCCAAGAGACCCAGTACTTC. Translated, it gives CASSLGGGRAQETQYF.

Here the CDR3 reads CASGLVLAVNEQFF. The CDR3 DNA follows: TGTGCTAGTGGTTTGGTACTAGCGGTCAATGAGCAGTTCTTC. The rearrangement links TRBV12-5 to TRBJ2-1; 8 bases line up with TRBD2. Germline CDR1 reads LGHNT; CDR2 reads FRNRAP. The CDR3 length is 14 residues. V shed 0 bases and J 6 bases; nucleotides not matched to a gene: 1.

This clone was seen a handful of times. The V and J genes are TRBV19 and TRBJ1-4; a possible D gene is TRBD1 (6 bases). Trimming stripped 6 bases from V and 8 bases from J, with 16 bases between. Germline V gene sequence: CDR1 LNHDA, CDR2 SQIVND (reference sequence). This CDR3 comprises 14 residues. The CDR3: CASSKQGVGEKLFF. CDR3 DNA: TGTGCCAGTAGCAAACAGGGAGTTGGCGAAAAACTGTTTTTT.

This clone was seen a few times. The chain employs TRBV5-5 and TRBJ2-6, with a possible D match to TRBD1 (5 bases). The CDR3 has 16 residues. Germline CDR1 reads SGHKS; CDR2 reads YYEKEE (reference sequence). The germline V and J ends were trimmed by 4 bases and 1 base, with 12 bases remaining between them. CDR3 nucleotides: TGTGCCAGCAGCGGTTTACAGGTTTCTGGGGCCAACGTCCTGACTTTC. Translating it yields CASSGLQVSGANVLTF. The variable domain in full, with the rest retrieved from reference TRBV5-5 and TRBJ2-6, is DAGVTQSPTHLIKTRGQQVTLRCSPISGHKSVSWYQQVLGQGPQFIFQYYEKEERGRGNFPDRFSARQFPNYSSELNVNALLLGDSALYLCASSGLQVSGANVLTFGAGSRLTVL.

The CDR3 loop reads CASSQELRTFYNEQFF. CDR3 DNA sequence: TGCGCCAGCAGCCAAGAACTTCGGACATTTTACAATGAGCAGTTCTTC. This chain links TRBV4-1 with TRBJ2-1; maybe TRBD1 (5 bases). This CDR3 is 16 amino acids long. Germline V CDR1 and CDR2: MGHRA, YSYEKL. V was cut by 0 bases and J by 4 bases, with 13 bases left in between.

The chain is built from TRBV15 and TRBJ2-7; 7 bases match TRBD2. Germline V gives CDR1 LNHNV, CDR2 YYDKDF (reference sequence). The CDR3 has 15 amino acids. V shed 4 bases, J shed 1 base, and the junction held 7 bases outside the gene matches. The CDR3 nucleotides are TGTGCCACCAGCACAGGATGGGAGGGTTCCTACGAGCAGTACTTC. It translates to CATSTGWEGSYEQYF.

This clone was seen just once. The chain uses TRBV4-1 and TRBJ2-3, with D maybe TRBD1 (5 bases). Trimming pared 0 bases from V and 12 bases from J, leaving 10 bases between. The CDR3 is made up of 12 amino acids. Germline V gene sequence: CDR1 MGHRA, CDR2 YSYEKL. Here the CDR3 DNA reads TGCGCCAGCAGCCAAGATAGGGGCTCTCAGTATTTT. This translates into CASSQDRGSQYF.

This clone appeared a few times. The V gene is TRBV5-1, the J gene TRBJ2-3; D remains unclear. CDR1 SGHRS and CDR2 YFSETQ come from the germline V gene. The V end was cut by 4 bases, the J end by 3 bases, with 9 bases between. The CDR3 is made up of 13 amino acids. This CDR3 is CASSLRETDTQYF. CDR3 sequence (DNA): TGCGCCAGCAGCCTCCGTGAGACAGATACGCAGTATTTT.

This chain joins TRBV14 and TRBJ2-1; the D is unclear. The CDR3 spans 13 residues. Germline V CDR1 and CDR2: SGHDN, FVKESK. V dropped 0 bases and J dropped 7 bases, with 7 bases sitting between them. CDR3 sequence (DNA): TGTGCCAGCAGCCAAGATGTCCGGAATGAGCAGTTCTTC. Translated: CASSQDVRNEQFF.